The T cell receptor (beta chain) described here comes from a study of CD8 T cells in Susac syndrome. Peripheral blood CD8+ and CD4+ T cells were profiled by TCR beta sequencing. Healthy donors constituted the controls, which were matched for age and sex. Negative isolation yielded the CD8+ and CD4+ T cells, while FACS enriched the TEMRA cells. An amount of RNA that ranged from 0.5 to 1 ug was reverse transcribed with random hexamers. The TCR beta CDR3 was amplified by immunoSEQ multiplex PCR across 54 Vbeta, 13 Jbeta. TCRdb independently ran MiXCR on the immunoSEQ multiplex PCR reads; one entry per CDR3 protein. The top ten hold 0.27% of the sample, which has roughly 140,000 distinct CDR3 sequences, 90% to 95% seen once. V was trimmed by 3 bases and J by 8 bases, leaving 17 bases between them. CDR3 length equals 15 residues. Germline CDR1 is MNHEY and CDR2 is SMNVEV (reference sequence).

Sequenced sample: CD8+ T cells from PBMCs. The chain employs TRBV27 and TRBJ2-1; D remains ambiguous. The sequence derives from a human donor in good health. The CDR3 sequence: CASSFIPQDVDEQFF. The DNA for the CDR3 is TGTGCCAGCAGTTTCATCCCCCAGGACGTAGATGAGCAGTTCTTC.